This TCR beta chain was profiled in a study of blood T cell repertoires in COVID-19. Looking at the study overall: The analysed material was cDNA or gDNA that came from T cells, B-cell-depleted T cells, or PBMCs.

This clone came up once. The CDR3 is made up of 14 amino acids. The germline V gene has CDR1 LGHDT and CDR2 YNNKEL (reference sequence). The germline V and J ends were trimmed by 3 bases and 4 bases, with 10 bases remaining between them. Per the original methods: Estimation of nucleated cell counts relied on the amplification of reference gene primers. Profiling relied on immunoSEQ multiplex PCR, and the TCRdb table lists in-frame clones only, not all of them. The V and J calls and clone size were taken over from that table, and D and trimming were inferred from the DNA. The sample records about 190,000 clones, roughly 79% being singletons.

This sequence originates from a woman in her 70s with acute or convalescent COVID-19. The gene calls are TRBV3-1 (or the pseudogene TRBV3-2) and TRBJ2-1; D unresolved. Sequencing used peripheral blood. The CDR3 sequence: CASSHGDKYNEQFF. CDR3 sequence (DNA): TGTGCCAGCAGCCATGGCGACAAATACAATGAGCAGTTCTTC.